This T cell receptor beta chain stems from a study of blood T cell repertoires in COVID-19. Looking at the study overall: Donors in the United States, Italy and Spain gave samples during acute or convalescent COVID-19.

Some clones are missing from TCRdb's copy, which holds only in-frame ones; the method was immunoSEQ multiplex PCR. The profile shows around 130,000 clones, 84% of them singletons. Material: PBMCs or T cells enriched from blood (not recorded which). This sequence was found in a woman aged 30 to 39 who had recovered from COVID-19.

This chain's CDR3 is CASSPHPGQGRTGELFF. In DNA, the CDR3 is TGCGCCAGCAGCCCTCACCCGGGCCAAGGGAGGACCGGGGAGCTGTTTTTT. This sequence joins TRBV4-3 and TRBJ2-2; D might be TRBD2 (6 bases). This CDR3 contains 17 residues. V dropped 4 bases and J dropped 5 bases, with 20 bases sitting between them. Germline CDR1 LGHNA, CDR2 YSLEER.